Shown below are 23 T cell receptor beta chains from a single sample sequenced in a study of T cell repertoires in ileal Crohn's disease. Stated time point: neoterminal ileum biopsy at postoperative endoscopy, about 6 months after surgery. Libraries were prepared by immunoSEQ multiplex PCR; TCRdb keeps only in-frame clonotypes and omits some of them. The sample contains 13,000 or so clones, 65% to 85% of which appear only once. The sequenced sample was ileal tissue. These receptors were collected from an adult with Crohn's disease.

The chain has TRBV5-1 and TRBJ1-1; D uncertain. V lost 0 bases to trimming and J lost 9 bases, with 12 bases between them. CDR1 is SGHRS and CDR2 is YFSETQ in the germline V gene. CDR3 length equals 13 residues. The CDR3: CASSLAGTRQAFF. Here the CDR3 DNA reads TGCGCCAGCAGCTTGGCCGGAACCAGGCAAGCTTTCTTT.

This sequence joins TRBV27 and TRBJ1-1; 7 bases are a match to TRBD1. The CDR3 runs to 17 residues. J gave up 0 bases and V 5 bases, and 12 bases lay outside the gene matches. CDR1 is MNHEY and CDR2 is SMNVEV in the germline V gene (reference sequence). The CDR3 protein is CASSEVAGGNLNTEAFF. CDR3 bases: TGTGCCAGCAGTGAGGTTGCAGGGGGTAATCTGAACACTGAAGCTTTCTTT.

The chain employs TRBV28 and TRBJ2-7; 9 bases are a match to TRBD1. Looked up from germline, CDR1 is MDHEN and CDR2 is SYDVKM. The ends lost 5 bases at V and 11 bases at J; junction bases unmatched: 16. The CDR3 extends over 15 amino acids. CDR3 sequence: CASSALQGAYEPKYF. Here the CDR3 DNA reads TGTGCCAGCAGTGCATTACAGGGGGCTTACGAGCCCAAGTACTTC.

This chain joins TRBV9 and TRBJ2-3, with D perhaps TRBD2 (7 bases). This CDR3 is 13 amino acids long. V was clipped by 4 bases and J by 6 bases, with 12 bases between them. Germline V gene data show CDR1 as SGDLS and CDR2 as YYNGEE. The CDR3 DNA follows: TGTGCCAGCAGCCCCCGCGGGGGCGATACGCAGTATTTT. This gives the protein CASSPRGGDTQYF.

The DNA for the CDR3 is TGCGCCAGCGGAGAACAGATGGGACAGGAAAAACTGTTTTTT. It yields the protein CASGEQMGQEKLFF. This rearrangement joins TRBV5-1 to TRBJ1-4; 7 bases agree with TRBD1. V lost 7 bases, J lost 8 bases, and 11 bases stayed unmatched. Per the germline V gene, CDR1 is SGHRS and CDR2 is YFSETQ. The length of the CDR3 is 14 residues.

This clone was detected a few times. The chain recombines TRBV6-6 with TRBJ1-5; D not resolved. V lost 1 base and J 12 bases, leaving 10 bases between the germline ends. The CDR3 has 12 amino acids. Germline V gene lookup returns CDR1 MNHNY and CDR2 SVGAGI (reference sequence). CDR3: CASSYYGGNQHF. Written as DNA, the CDR3 is TGTGCCAGCAGTTACTATGGAGGAAACCAGCATTTT.

This sequence joins TRBV7-2 and TRBJ1-6; D not resolved. The germline V gene encodes CDR1 SGHTA and CDR2 FQGNSA. V lost 1 base, J lost 9 bases, and 16 bases lay in between. This CDR3 has 16 amino acids. The CDR3 here is CASSLGSGGFSSPLHF. CDR3 in DNA: TGTGCCAGCAGCTTAGGTAGCGGCGGCTTCAGTTCACCCCTCCACTTT.

The gene calls are TRBV7-2 and TRBJ1-6; possible D gene TRBD1, 5 bases. The CDR3 length is 14 residues. Looked up from germline, CDR1 is SGHTA and CDR2 is FQGNSA. V lost 0 bases and J lost 5, with 5 bases in between. The CDR3 DNA follows: TGTGCCAGCAGCTTAGCCAGGGATAATTCACCCCTCCACTTT. Translating it yields CASSLARDNSPLHF. Based on the CDR3 plus reference TRBV7-2 and TRBJ1-6, the full variable domain is GAGVSQSPSNKVTEKGKDVELRCDPISGHTALYWYRQSLGQGLEFLIYFQGNSAPDKSGLPSDRFSAERTGGSVSTLTIQRTQQEDSAVYLCASSLARDNSPLHFGNGTRLTVT.

The gene calls are TRBV7-2 and TRBJ2-5, with D unresolved. Germline loops: CDR1 SGHTA, CDR2 FQGNSA. The V and J ends lost 8 bases and 7 bases respectively, with 14 bases between them. This CDR3 has 12 amino acids. CDR3 nucleotides: TGTGCCAGCCTAAACACCTCGGGGACCCAGTACTTC. It specifies CASLNTSGTQYF.

The CDR3 region is CASSLKGARIGETQYF. For the CDR3, the DNA is TGCGCCAGCAGCTTAAAGGGGGCTCGAATAGGGGAGACCCAGTACTTC. V is TRBV5-1 and J is TRBJ2-5, with TRBD1 matching over 7 bases. CDR1 is SGHRS, CDR2 YFSETQ, per germline. Unmatched junction bases numbered 12, after V lost 2 bases and J lost 5 bases. The CDR3 contains 16 residues. Together with reference TRBV5-1 and TRBJ2-5, the CDR3 gives the full variable domain: KAGVTQTPRYLIKTRGQQVTLSCSPISGHRSVSWYQQTPGQGLQFLFEYFSETQRNKGNFPGRFSGRQFSNSRSEMNVSTLELGDSALYLCASSLKGARIGETQYFGPGTRLLVL.

The chain recombines TRBV2 with TRBJ1-5; D is possibly TRBD1 (6 bases). The germline gives CDR1 SNHLY, CDR2 FYNNEI. V dropped 5 bases and J dropped 5 bases, with 13 bases sitting between them. The CDR3 is 14 amino acids. The CDR3 sequence: CASSPGQLHQPQHF. CDR3 bases: TGTGCCAGCAGTCCTGGACAGCTCCATCAGCCCCAGCATTTT. The full variable domain, in which reference TRBV2 and TRBJ1-5 provide the parts outside the CDR3, is EPEVTQTPSHQVTQMGQEVILRCVPISNHLYFYWYRQILGQKVEFLVSFYNNEISEKSEIFDDQFSVERPDGSNFTLKIRSTKLEDSAMYFCASSPGQLHQPQHFGDGTRLSIL.

CDR3 sequence reads: CASTWVASGAPQYF. The CDR3 nucleotides are TGTGCCAGCACCTGGGTAGCTAGCGGGGCGCCGCAGTATTTT. The chain uses TRBV6-1 and TRBJ2-3; TRBD2 aligns across 9 bases. Trimming cost V 7 bases and J 10 bases; bases outside gene matches: 12. The germline V gene encodes CDR1 MNHNS and CDR2 SASEGT. CDR3 length equals 14 residues.

V and J are TRBV11-1 and TRBJ1-2; 7 bases map to TRBD1. This CDR3 is built from 17 residues. The germline V gene encodes CDR1 SGHAT and CDR2 FQDESV (reference sequence). J gave up 0 bases and V 2 bases, and 9 bases lay outside the gene matches. CDR3 in amino acids: CASSLISTGTANYGYTF. CDR3 nucleotides: TGTGCCAGCAGCTTAATCTCCACCGGGACAGCTAACTATGGCTACACCTTC.

The chain carries TRBV29-1 and TRBJ1-2, with TRBD1 matching 7 bases. This CDR3 has 12 amino acids. The germline V gene encodes CDR1 SQVTM and CDR2 ANQGSEA. The trim removed 6 bases at V and 4 bases at J, leaving 5 bases unmatched. The CDR3 DNA reads as TGCAGCGTGGGGCCAGGGGGCTATGGCTACACCTTC. Translating gives CSVGPGGYGYTF.

This chain uses TRBV5-1 with TRBJ2-1; D uncertain. The CDR3 is 13 residues long. CDR1 SGHRS and CDR2 YFSETQ come from the germline V gene. Trimming left V 2 bases short and J 6 bases short, with 9 bases between. In DNA form, the CDR3 reads TGCGCCAGCAGCTTTGACAACCGCAATGAGCAGTTCTTC. This encodes CASSFDNRNEQFF.

CDR3 sequence (DNA): TGTGCCAGCAGCCGAGGCGATCCAACAGATACGCAGTATTTT. This gives the protein CASSRGDPTDTQYF. The chain couples TRBV7-9 to TRBJ2-3; D gene uncertain. The CDR3 is made up of 14 amino acids. Between the trimmed V and J ends, which lost 5 bases and 3 bases, there was a span of 12 bases. Germline lookup yields CDR1 SEHNR and CDR2 FQNEAQ (reference sequence).

The rearrangement links TRBV2 to TRBJ2-5; TRBD1 agrees at 8 bases. V was clipped by 8 bases and J by 4 bases; unmatched bases: 9. Per the germline V gene, CDR1 is SNHLY and CDR2 is FYNNEI. This CDR3 region has 14 residues. As DNA, the CDR3 is TGTGCCAGCCTTCTGACAGGGGTGGGAGAGACCCAGTACTTC. Amino acids: CASLLTGVGETQYF.

This clone has only a few counts. The CDR3, as DNA: TGTGCCAGCTCACCACTTAAGCGGGGGACTACGAACACCGGGGAGCTGTTTTTT. Amino acid sequence: CASSPLKRGTTNTGELFF. The chain recombines TRBV18 with TRBJ2-2, with 8 bases fitting TRBD2. The germline gives CDR1 KGHSH, CDR2 LQKENI. The CDR3 loop spans 18 amino acids. The V and J ends lost 1 base and 0 bases, in that order; junction bases with no gene match: 7. The variable domain in full, completed from reference TRBV18 and TRBJ2-2, reads NAGVMQNPRHLVRRRGQEARLRCSPMKGHSHVYWYRQLPEEGLKFMVYLQKENIIDESGMPKERFSAEFPKEGPSILRIQQVVRGDSAAYFCASSPLKRGTTNTGELFFGEGSRLTVL.

Of note for this clone: The final CDR3 position lacks the conserved phenylalanine or tryptophan, pointing to a likely read error. The CDR3 sequence: CASRRVGFSYEQYL. CDR3 bases: TGTGCCAGCAGGAGGGTGGGGTTCTCCTACGAGCAGTACCTC. The chain is built from TRBV7-2 and TRBJ2-7; TRBD2 is a possible D gene (5 bases). V lost 6 bases and J 0 bases, leaving 12 bases between the germline ends. The CDR3 consists of 14 residues. In germline, CDR1 is SGHTA, CDR2 FQGNSA.

The gene calls are TRBV9 and TRBJ2-2; unclear D gene. Germline lookup yields CDR1 SGDLS and CDR2 YYNGEE. CDR3 length equals 14 residues. With 2 bases removed from V and 7 bases from J, the gap between germline ends came to 12 bases. The CDR3 DNA reads TGTGCCAGCAGCGTCCTAATGAGGATCGGGGAGCTGTTTTTT. Its protein product is CASSVLMRIGELFF.

This chain connects TRBV27 to TRBJ2-7; the match to TRBD2 covers 8 bases. V gave up 3 bases and J gave up 1 base; unmatched junction bases: 5. In germline, CDR1 is MNHEY, CDR2 SMNVEV (reference sequence). This CDR3 contains 15 residues. The CDR3 sequence: CASSFQRERSYEQYF. As DNA, the CDR3 is TGTGCCAGCAGTTTCCAGCGGGAGAGGTCCTACGAGCAGTACTTC.

The chain couples TRBV7-3 to TRBJ1-2; weak D call: TRBD1 (5 bases). V shed 0 bases and J shed 3 bases, with 11 bases lying between them. Germline CDR1 and CDR2: SGHTA and FQGTGA. The CDR3 is made up of 15 amino acids. The CDR3 reads CASSLTAGWDYGYTF. The CDR3 nucleotides read TGTGCCAGCAGCTTAACCGCAGGGTGGGACTATGGCTACACCTTC.

The chain links TRBV18 to TRBJ1-6; a weak D match, TRBD1 (5 bases). V lost 5 bases, J lost 7 bases, and 18 bases lay in between. CDR3 size: 16 residues. Germline V gives CDR1 KGHSH, CDR2 LQKENI. DNA of the CDR3: TGTGCCAGCTCAACACAGGAGGGGTTGGGAAATTCACCCCTCCACTTT. Protein sequence: CASSTQEGLGNSPLHF.